This is a list of T cell receptor beta chains from one sample in a study of blood T cell repertoires in COVID-19. Sequencing used immunoSEQ multiplex PCR; TCRdb keeps in-frame clones, though not all of them. The profile covers around 250,000 clones, with over 80% appearing a single time and 9.5% to 13% taken by the ten largest. The specimen sequenced was peripheral blood. These receptors were taken from a woman aged 70-85 years with COVID-19, enrolled during active disease. The CDR3 runs from the conserved cysteine through the conserved F or W. The D gene is left open where the match is weak. Clone size is shown for a subset of rows, as once, few, many or a class of expanded clone.

V	length	J	size	D	DNA	CDR3
TRBV12-3/TRBV12-4	13	TRBJ1-2	NA	NA	TGTGCCAGCAGCGTTGACGGGGATTATGGCTACACCTTC	CASSVDGDYGYTF
TRBV3-1/TRBV3-2	15	TRBJ1-6	NA	TRBD1	TGTGCCAGTTCTCTCCGGGGACAGGATAATTCACCCCTCCACTTT	CASSLRGQDNSPLHF
TRBV3-1/TRBV3-2	14	TRBJ1-6	NA	NA	TGTGCCAGCACCCTCGGGGTACAGAATTCACCCCTCCACTTT	CASTLGVQNSPLHF
TRBV27	13	TRBJ2-7	NA	NA	TGTGCCAGCAGTATAGATAGCTCCTACGAGCAGTACTTC	CASSIDSSYEQYF
TRBV11-3	13	TRBJ1-4	NA	NA	TGTGCCAGCAGCTTAACTACGAATGAAAAACTGTTTTTT	CASSLTTNEKLFF
TRBV13	16	TRBJ2-7	NA	TRBD2	TGTGCCAGCAGCGTACTCGGGACTAGCGGGAGCTACGAGCAGTACTTC	CASSVLGTSGSYEQYF
TRBV5-5	19	TRBJ2-3	NA	NA	TGTGCCAGCAGCACCGGTAAACCCGCTAGAACTAGTGACGGGGATACGCAGTATTTT	CASSTGKPARTSDGDTQYF
TRBV7-8	15	TRBJ1-6	NA	NA	TGTGCCAGCAGCTTAGTAGACAGCGAGAATTCACCCCTCCACTTT	CASSLVDSENSPLHF
TRBV18	14	TRBJ1-1	few	NA	TGTGCCAGCTCACCTATTGTCAGGGACACTGAAGCTTTCTTT	CASSPIVRDTEAFF
TRBV5-4	15	TRBJ1-2	NA	TRBD1	TGTGCCAGCAGCTTGGGACAGGGCCCTTTCTATGGCTACACCTTC	CASSLGQGPFYGYTF
TRBV5-1	15	TRBJ1-1	NA	NA	TGCGCCAGCAGCTTGAGTCCTCCAGTGAACACTGAAGCTTTCTTT	CASSLSPPVNTEAFF
TRBV18	14	TRBJ2-3	few	TRBD1	TGTGCCAGCTCACTGGGACAGAGCACAGATACGCAGTATTTT	CASSLGQSTDTQYF
TRBV11-3	16	TRBJ2-3	NA	NA	TGTGCCAGCAGCCCGGTACAGTCCTCAGGGGCGGATACGCAGTATTTT	CASSPVQSSGADTQYF